This T cell receptor (beta chain) was sequenced during a study of T cell repertoires in cytomegalovirus infection. This clonotype was seen a handful of times. As yet, its antigen is unknown. Overall study findings and caveats: HLA-C-restricted CMV-specific TCR beta clonotypes prevailed in the ex vivo response. Carriers of CMV plus the relevant HLA were identified by cumulative public TCR beta family frequency.

TCRdb itself ran the reads through MiXCR, one entry per CDR3 protein. The table includes around 740,000 distinct CDR3 sequences, 35% to 40% detected once. Sequencing was carried out using PBMCs. This sequence originates from a human donor in good health (CMV status not recorded). Some clones in this sample may be carry-over from other donors' samples.

The CDR3 reads CSARDIKGGRNTEAFF. For the CDR3, the DNA is TGCAGTGCTAGAGATATAAAGGGGGGAAGGAACACTGAAGCTTTCTTT. V usage is TRBV20-1 and J usage is TRBJ1-1; a possible D gene is TRBD1 (6 bases). Germline V gene sequence: CDR1 DFQATT, CDR2 SNEGSKA (reference sequence). This CDR3 has 16 amino acids. V lost 0 bases and J 1 base, leaving 15 bases between the germline ends.